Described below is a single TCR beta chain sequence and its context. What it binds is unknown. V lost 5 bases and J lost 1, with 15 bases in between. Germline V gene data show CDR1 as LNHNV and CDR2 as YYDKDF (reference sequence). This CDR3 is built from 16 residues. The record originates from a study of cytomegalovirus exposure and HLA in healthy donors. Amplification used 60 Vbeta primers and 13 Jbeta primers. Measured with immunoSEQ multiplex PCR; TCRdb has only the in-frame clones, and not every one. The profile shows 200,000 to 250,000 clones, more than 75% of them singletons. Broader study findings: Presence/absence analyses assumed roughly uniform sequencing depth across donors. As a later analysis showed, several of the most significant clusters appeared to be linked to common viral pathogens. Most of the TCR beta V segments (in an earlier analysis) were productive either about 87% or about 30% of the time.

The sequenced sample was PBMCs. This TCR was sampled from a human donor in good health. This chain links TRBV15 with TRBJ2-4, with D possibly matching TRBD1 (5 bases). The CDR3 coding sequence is TGTGCCACCAGCCCCATTCGCAGGGCGGCCAAAAACATTCAGTACTTC. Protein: CATSPIRRAAKNIQYF.